This T cell receptor (beta chain) stems from a study of control samples from healthy donors and cancer patients. Looked up from germline, CDR1 is MNHEY and CDR2 is SVGEGT. Trimming took off 2 bases at V and 8 bases at J, with 11 bases between the two ends. This CDR3 spans 13 amino acids. Profiling relied on immunoSEQ multiplex PCR, and the TCRdb table lists in-frame clones only, not all of them. The table has tens of thousands of clones, about 88% seen once. The origin of this receptor is a woman in her seventies in good health. This rearrangement joins TRBV6-2 or TRBV6-3 to TRBJ2-3; D uncertain. The sample was blood. The CDR3 nucleotides are TGTGCCAGCAGTTACCGCGCCTCGGGTACGCAGTATTTT. Its translation is CASSYRASGTQYF.